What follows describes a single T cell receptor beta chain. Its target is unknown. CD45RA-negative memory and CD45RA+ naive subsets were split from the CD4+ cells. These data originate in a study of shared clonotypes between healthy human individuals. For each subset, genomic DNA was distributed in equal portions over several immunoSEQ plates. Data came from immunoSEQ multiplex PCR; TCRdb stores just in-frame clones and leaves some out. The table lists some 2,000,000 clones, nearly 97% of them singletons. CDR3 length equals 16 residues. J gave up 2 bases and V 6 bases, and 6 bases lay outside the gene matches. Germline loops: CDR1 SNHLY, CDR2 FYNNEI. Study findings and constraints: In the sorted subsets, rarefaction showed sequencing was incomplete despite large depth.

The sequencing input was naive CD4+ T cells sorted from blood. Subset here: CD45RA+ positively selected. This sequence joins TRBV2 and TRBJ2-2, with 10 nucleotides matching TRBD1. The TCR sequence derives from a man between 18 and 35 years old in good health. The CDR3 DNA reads TGTGCCAGCAGAGAGACAGGGGGCTTTAACACCGGGGAGCTGTTTTTT. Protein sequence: CASRETGGFNTGELFF. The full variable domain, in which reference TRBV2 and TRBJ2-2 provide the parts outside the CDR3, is EPEVTQTPSHQVTQMGQEVILRCVPISNHLYFYWYRQILGQKVEFLVSFYNNEISEKSEIFDDQFSVERPDGSNFTLKIRSTKLEDSAMYFCASRETGGFNTGELFFGEGSRLTVL.